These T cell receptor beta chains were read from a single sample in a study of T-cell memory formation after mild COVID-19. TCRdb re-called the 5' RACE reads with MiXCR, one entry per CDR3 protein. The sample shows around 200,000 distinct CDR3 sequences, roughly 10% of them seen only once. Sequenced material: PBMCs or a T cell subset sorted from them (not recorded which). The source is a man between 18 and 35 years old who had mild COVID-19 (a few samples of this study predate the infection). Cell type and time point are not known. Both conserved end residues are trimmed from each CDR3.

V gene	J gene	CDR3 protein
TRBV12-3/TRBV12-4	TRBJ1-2	ASSFRRRPSYGYT
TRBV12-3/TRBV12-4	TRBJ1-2	ASKARGYGYT
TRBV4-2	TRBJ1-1	ASSQDLMVGAF
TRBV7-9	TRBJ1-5	ASSTAGGNQPQH
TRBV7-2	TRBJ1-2	ASSLVPELAGSNYGYT
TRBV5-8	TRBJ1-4	ASSSWTGSNEKLF
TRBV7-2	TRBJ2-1	ASSLRDRLYNEQF
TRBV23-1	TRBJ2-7	ASITDGGGDLTSYEQY
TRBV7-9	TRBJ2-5	ASSFGLYQETQY
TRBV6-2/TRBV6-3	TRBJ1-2	ASSYLLGQSSGYT
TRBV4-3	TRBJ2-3	ASSQEGELTQY
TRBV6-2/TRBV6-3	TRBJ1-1	ASSYIQRNTEAF
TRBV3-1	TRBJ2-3	ASSQGTSADTQY
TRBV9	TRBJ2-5	ASSVDVRETQY
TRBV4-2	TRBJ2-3	ASSQVTASGSTDTQY
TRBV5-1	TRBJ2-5	ASTHPRSGGQETQY
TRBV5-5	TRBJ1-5	ASSYQGSNQPQH
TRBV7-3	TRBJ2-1	ASSLGTSGVDEQF
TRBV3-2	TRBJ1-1	ASSQDRREVYGAEGGYLNTEAF
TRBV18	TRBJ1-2	ASSSTGGPSTYGYT
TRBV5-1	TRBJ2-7	ASSLGLASYEQY
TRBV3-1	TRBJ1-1	ASSQGGAEAF
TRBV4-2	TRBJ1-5	ASSREGDPGGQPQH
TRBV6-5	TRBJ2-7	ASTESPTYEQY
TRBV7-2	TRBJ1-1	ATRGDRNTEAF
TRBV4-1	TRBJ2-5	ASSQGGLQETQY
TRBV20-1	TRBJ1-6	SASRTGLYNSPLH
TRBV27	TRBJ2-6	ASSPRDSGPGANVLT
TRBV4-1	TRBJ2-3	ASSQEGGPSVDTQY
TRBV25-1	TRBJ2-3	ASSEVGRSTDTQY
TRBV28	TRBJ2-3	ASSRSDTQY
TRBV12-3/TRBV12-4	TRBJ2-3	ASSLAGLSTDTQY
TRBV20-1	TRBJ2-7	SARGTGWVGEQY
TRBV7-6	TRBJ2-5	ASSATLKETQY
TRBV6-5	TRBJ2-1	ASSYSWAGLYF
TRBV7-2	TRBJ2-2	ASSLESGELF
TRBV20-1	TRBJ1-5	SASGGGGPQH
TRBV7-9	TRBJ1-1	ASSLVTVNTEAF
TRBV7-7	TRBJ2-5	ASSQDRETQY
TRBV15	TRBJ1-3	ATSRVGGRTKNTIY
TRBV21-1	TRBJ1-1	ASREQPWAF
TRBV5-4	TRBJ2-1	ASSLNQESYNEQF
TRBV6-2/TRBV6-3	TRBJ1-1	ASSSYWGVRANTEAF
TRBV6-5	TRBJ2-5	ATLRQGSETQY
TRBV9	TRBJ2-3	ASSGSIDGTDTQY
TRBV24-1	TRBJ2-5	ATRGQETQY
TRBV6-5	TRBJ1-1	ASSYSGGTEAF